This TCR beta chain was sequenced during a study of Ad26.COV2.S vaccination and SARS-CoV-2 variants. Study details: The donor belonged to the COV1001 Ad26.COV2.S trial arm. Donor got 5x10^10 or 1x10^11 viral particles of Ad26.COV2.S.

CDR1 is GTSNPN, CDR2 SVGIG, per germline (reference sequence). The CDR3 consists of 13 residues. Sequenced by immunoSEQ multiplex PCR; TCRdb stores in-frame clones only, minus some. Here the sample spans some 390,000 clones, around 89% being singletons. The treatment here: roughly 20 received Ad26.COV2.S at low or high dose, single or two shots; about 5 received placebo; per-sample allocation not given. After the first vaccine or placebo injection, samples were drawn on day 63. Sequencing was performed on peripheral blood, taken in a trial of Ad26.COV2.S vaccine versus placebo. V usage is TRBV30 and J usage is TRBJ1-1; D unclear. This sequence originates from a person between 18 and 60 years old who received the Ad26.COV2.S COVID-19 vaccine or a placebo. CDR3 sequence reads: CAVGVGRNTEAFF. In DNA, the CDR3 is TGTGCTGTGGGCGTCGGCAGGAACACTGAAGCTTTCTTT.